This T cell receptor beta chain appears in the sequencing data of a study of T-cell memory formation after mild COVID-19. General observations from the study: The finding that pre-infection memory included some responding clones suggested that cross-reactive memory joined.

Germline V gives CDR1 DFQATT, CDR2 SNEGSKA (reference sequence). The ends were cut back, 0 bases at V and 5 bases at J, with 16 bases in the middle. This CDR3 is built from 15 residues. This clonotype was detected a few times. The antigen is not known. cDNA libraries for TCR alpha and TCR beta, carrying sample barcodes and UMIs, came from 5'RACE with constant-segment primers. TCRdb used MiXCR to reprocess the 5' RACE reads, holding one entry per CDR3 protein. The top ten clones hold under 15% of a sample with hundreds of thousands of distinct CDR3 sequences, around 25% of them seen once. The sequenced sample was PBMCs or a T cell subset sorted from them (not recorded which). This clonotype was obtained from an adult woman who had mild COVID-19 (a few samples of this study predate the infection). Cell type and time point are not known. The chain combines TRBV20-1 with TRBJ2-5; D remains unclear. The CDR3, as DNA: TGCAGTGCTAGAGATTCGTCCACAGCCGGCGAGACCCAGTACTTC. Translating it yields CSARDSSTAGETQYF.